This T cell receptor (beta chain) was sequenced in a study of T-cell reconstitution after alpha-beta-depleted transplantation in children. Molecular barcoding with unique molecular identifiers was used for the TCRbeta library. Each CDR3 protein is one row after TCRdb ran MiXCR on the PCR reads. This table holds around 410,000 distinct CDR3 sequences, approximately 11% found once. This clonotype was seen a few times. The sample consisted of PBMCs from the stem cell graft donor, taken from the stem cell graft. This receptor was taken from a human donor who donated a stem cell graft to a child with acute myeloid leukemia.

CDR3 in amino acids: CASSQIGLAGPEYF. The CDR3 region has the DNA TGCGCCAGCAGCCAGATAGGACTAGCGGGACCTGAGTACTTC. The gene calls are TRBV4-1 and TRBJ2-7, with TRBD2 matching 12 bases. The CDR3 is 14 amino acids. The V gene end was trimmed by 3 bases and the J gene end by 11 bases; junction bases not matched to a gene: 8. CDR1 and CDR2 from the germline V gene are MGHRA and YSYEKL.